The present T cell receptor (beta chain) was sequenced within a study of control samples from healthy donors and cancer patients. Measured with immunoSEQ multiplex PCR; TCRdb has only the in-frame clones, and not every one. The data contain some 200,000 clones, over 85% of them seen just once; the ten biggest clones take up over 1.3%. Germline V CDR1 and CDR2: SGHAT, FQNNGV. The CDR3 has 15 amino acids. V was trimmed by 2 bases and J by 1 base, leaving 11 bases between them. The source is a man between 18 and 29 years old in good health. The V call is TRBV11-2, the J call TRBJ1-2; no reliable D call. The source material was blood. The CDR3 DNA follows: TGTGCCAGCAGCTTAAGGGCAGAGTTTAACTATGGCTACACCTTC. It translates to CASSLRAEFNYGYTF.